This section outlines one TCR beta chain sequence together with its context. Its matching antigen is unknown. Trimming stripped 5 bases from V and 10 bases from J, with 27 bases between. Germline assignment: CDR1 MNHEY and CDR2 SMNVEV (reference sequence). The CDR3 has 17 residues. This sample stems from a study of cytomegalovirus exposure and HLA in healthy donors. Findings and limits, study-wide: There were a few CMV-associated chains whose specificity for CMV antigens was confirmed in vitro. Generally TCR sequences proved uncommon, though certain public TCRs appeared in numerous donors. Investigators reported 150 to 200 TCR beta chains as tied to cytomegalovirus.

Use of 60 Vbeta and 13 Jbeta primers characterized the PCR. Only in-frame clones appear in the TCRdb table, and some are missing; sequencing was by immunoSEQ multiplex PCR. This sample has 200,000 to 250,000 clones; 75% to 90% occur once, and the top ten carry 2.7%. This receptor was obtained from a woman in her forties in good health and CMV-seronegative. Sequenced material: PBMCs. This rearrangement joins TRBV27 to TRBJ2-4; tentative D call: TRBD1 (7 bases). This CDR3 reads CASSPGGQQGSKRIQYF. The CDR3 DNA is TGTGCCAGCAGTCCTGGGGGGCAACAGGGGTCGAAGCGGATTCAGTACTTC.